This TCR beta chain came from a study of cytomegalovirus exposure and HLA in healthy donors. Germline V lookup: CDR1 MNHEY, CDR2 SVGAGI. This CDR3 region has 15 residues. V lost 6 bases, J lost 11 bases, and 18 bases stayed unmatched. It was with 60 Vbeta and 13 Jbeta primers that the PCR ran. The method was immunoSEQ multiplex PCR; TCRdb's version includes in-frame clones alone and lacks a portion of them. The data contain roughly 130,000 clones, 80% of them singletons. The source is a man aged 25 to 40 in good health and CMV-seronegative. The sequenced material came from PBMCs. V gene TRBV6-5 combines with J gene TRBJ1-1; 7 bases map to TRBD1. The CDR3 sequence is CASSSPFRGGVGAFF. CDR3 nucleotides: TGTGCCAGCAGCTCCCCCTTTAGAGGGGGCGTGGGGGCTTTCTTT.